The 18 T cell receptor beta chains below come from one sample, sequenced in a study of T cell responses to AZD1222 COVID-19 vaccine. Profiling relied on immunoSEQ multiplex PCR, and the TCRdb table lists in-frame clones only, not all of them. The sample gives about 120,000 clones, about nine tenths of which show up once; about 7.1% is in the top ten. The sequencing here drew on peripheral blood, taken on day 0 of AZD1222 vaccination. The receptors derive from an adult in good health.

V usage is TRBV3-1 (or the pseudogene TRBV3-2) and J usage is TRBJ1-1; TRBD1 aligns across 9 bases. CDR1 is LGHDT and CDR2 is YNNKEL in the germline V gene (reference sequence). The CDR3 is made up of 15 amino acids. V trimming: 4 bases; J trimming: 1 base; junction bases outside the gene matches: 4. CDR3 DNA: TGTGCCAGCAGCCCGCAGGACAGGGGGAACACTGAAGCTTTCTTT. Amino acid sequence: CASSPQDRGNTEAFF.

V usage is TRBV21-1 and J usage is TRBJ1-6. TRBV21-1 is described as a pseudogene. The CDR3 contains 16 residues. The CDR3 loop is CASILGQTENNSPLHF. Here the CDR3 DNA reads TGTGCCAGCATCCTCGGCCAGACGGAGAATAATTCACCCCTCCACTTT.

This rearrangement joins TRBV6-5 to TRBJ1-4; D ambiguous. The CDR3 is made up of 13 amino acids. Between the trimmed V and J ends, which lost 7 bases and 4 bases, there was a span of 10 bases. Germline values: CDR1 MNHEY, CDR2 SVGAGI. The CDR3 is CASTRGYNEKLFF. CDR3 DNA sequence: TGTGCCAGCACGCGGGGATATAATGAAAAACTGTTTTTT.

J is TRBJ1-6 and V is TRBV2, with D hard to call. Trimming shortened V by 10 bases and J by 4 bases, and 8 bases separated the two germline ends. Germline CDR1 is SNHLY and CDR2 is FYNNEI. This CDR3 has 12 residues. The CDR3, as DNA: TGTGCCACCCTACTTTATAATTCACCCCTCCACTTT. Translation gives CATLLYNSPLHF.

The chain is built from TRBV28 and TRBJ2-2; the D is unclear. V gave up 5 bases and J gave up 3 bases, with 7 bases separating them. In germline, CDR1 is MDHEN, CDR2 SYDVKM. This CDR3 has 13 residues. Written as DNA, the CDR3 is TGTGCCAGCAGTCGAGCTCACACCGGGGAGCTGTTTTTT. Translated, it gives CASSRAHTGELFF.

The J gene is TRBJ1-1, the V gene TRBV18, with D uncertain. The CDR3 length is 15 residues. In germline, CDR1 is KGHSH, CDR2 LQKENI. V was trimmed by 2 bases and J by 1 base, leaving 11 bases between them. CDR3 coding DNA: TGTGCCAGCTCACCATCCGTACAATCGAACACTGAAGCTTTCTTT. Its protein is CASSPSVQSNTEAFF.

The chain has TRBV28 and TRBJ2-7; possibly TRBD1 for D (5 bases). Trimming stripped 6 bases from V and 0 bases from J, with 12 bases between. Germline V lookup: CDR1 MDHEN, CDR2 SYDVKM. This CDR3 contains 14 residues. CDR3: CASRVSDSSYEQYF. The CDR3 nucleotides read TGTGCCAGCAGGGTTAGTGACAGCTCCTACGAGCAGTACTTC. Drawing the rest from reference TRBV28 and TRBJ2-7, the complete variable domain is DVKVTQSSRYLVKRTGEKVFLECVQDMDHENMFWYRQDPGLGLRLIYFSYDVKMKEKGDIPEGYSVSREKKERFSLILESASTNQTSMYLCASRVSDSSYEQYFGPGTRLTVT.

This chain links TRBV11-2 with TRBJ2-7, with TRBD1 matching 7 bases. The CDR3 runs 16 residues. Germline V gene data show CDR1 as SGHAT and CDR2 as FQNNGV. The V segment lost 4 bases and the J segment 3 bases; nucleotides outside the gene matches: 12. In nucleotides, the CDR3 is TGTGCCAGCAGCTCGCCGCTGGGACAGAGCCTCTACGAGCAGTACTTC. Protein product: CASSSPLGQSLYEQYF.

V usage is TRBV19 and J usage is TRBJ2-5; tentative D call: TRBD2 (5 bases). The CDR3 covers 15 residues. Per germline, CDR1 LNHDA and CDR2 SQIVND (reference sequence). Trimming stripped 5 bases from V and 3 bases from J, with 16 bases between. The DNA of the CDR3 is TGTGCCAGTAGTTCTAGCCTAGAGCTTAAAGAGACCCAGTACTTC. Protein: CASSSSLELKETQYF.

The chain couples TRBV4-2 to TRBJ2-3, with D unclear. The CDR3 spans 15 residues. CDR1 and CDR2 (germline): LGHNA, YNFKEQ. The V and J ends lost 1 base and 5 bases respectively, with 13 bases between them. CDR3 DNA sequence: TGTGCCAGCAGCCAAGGGAGCAGCGTCGAAGATACGCAGTATTTT. This sequence encodes CASSQGSSVEDTQYF.

V and J are TRBV7-9 and TRBJ2-1; 8 bases map to TRBD2. The CDR3 totals 14 residues. Looked up from germline, CDR1 is SEHNR and CDR2 is FQNEAQ (reference sequence). The junction had 4 bases not matched to a gene; V was cut back by 1 base and J by 8 bases. The CDR3 spells CASSLGDSGDEQFF. CDR3 sequence (DNA): TGTGCCAGCAGCTTAGGGGATAGCGGGGATGAGCAGTTCTTC.

This chain links TRBV10-3 with TRBJ2-7; D possibly uses TRBD1 or TRBD2 (5 bases each). CDR1 ENHRY and CDR2 SYGVKD come from the germline V gene. The CDR3 has 13 amino acids. V was clipped by 7 bases and J by 3 bases, with 13 bases between them. The chain's CDR3 is CAINRDGGYEQYF. CDR3 coding DNA: TGTGCCATCAACCGGGACGGCGGCTACGAGCAGTACTTC.

The V and J genes are TRBV4-3 and TRBJ2-5; 13 bases align to TRBD2. Germline V gene lookup returns CDR1 LGHNA and CDR2 YSLEER. This CDR3 is built from 17 residues. The ends lost 3 bases at V and 2 bases at J; junction bases unmatched: 6. For the CDR3, the DNA is TGCGCCAGCAGCCAGGACCCACTAGCGGGGGGGCAAGAGACCCAGTACTTC. It encodes CASSQDPLAGGQETQYF.

This clone was seen a handful of times. The chain is built from TRBV18 and TRBJ2-5; D not resolved. V lost 2 bases and J lost 10, with 11 bases in between. The CDR3 has 12 amino acids. Germline loops: CDR1 KGHSH, CDR2 LQKENI. CDR3 nucleotides: TGTGCCAGCTCACCAGAACTGGTAGACCAGTACTTC. Protein sequence: CASSPELVDQYF. Complete variable domain (other parts from reference TRBV18 and TRBJ2-5): NAGVMQNPRHLVRRRGQEARLRCSPMKGHSHVYWYRQLPEEGLKFMVYLQKENIIDESGMPKERFSAEFPKEGPSILRIQQVVRGDSAAYFCASSPELVDQYFGPGTRLLVL.

The chain has TRBV5-5 and TRBJ1-6; D possibly corresponds to TRBD1 (5 bases). Germline lookup yields CDR1 SGHKS and CDR2 YYEKEE (reference sequence). V was trimmed by 3 bases and J by 14 bases, leaving 15 bases between them. This CDR3 has 13 residues. The CDR3 loop reads CASSWGDGATLHF. CDR3 nucleotide sequence: TGTGCCAGCAGCTGGGGGGACGGTGCCACCCTCCACTTT.

The genes are TRBV7-9 and TRBJ2-3; 9 nucleotides agree with TRBD2. The V and J ends lost 4 bases and 4 bases, in that order; junction bases with no gene match: 6. The CDR3 covers 15 residues. CDR1 SEHNR and CDR2 FQNEAQ come from the germline V gene (reference sequence). CDR3 bases: TGTGCCAGCAGCTCGCTAGCGGGGCAGGCAGATACGCAGTATTTT. Translated: CASSSLAGQADTQYF.

The chain uses TRBV19 and TRBJ2-1; D is uncertain. This CDR3 contains 15 residues. The V end lost 3 bases, the J end lost 9 bases, and 18 bases lay between the germline ends. Per germline, CDR1 LNHDA and CDR2 SQIVND (reference sequence). The CDR3 nucleotides read TGTGCCAGTAGTATGAGCCTATTGGCCGGGCCTGAGCAGTTCTTC. Translated, it gives CASSMSLLAGPEQFF.

The chain carries TRBV19 and TRBJ1-1, with TRBD1 as a possible D gene (6 bases). CDR3 length: 15 residues. Trimming took off 6 bases at V and 3 bases at J, with 17 bases between the two ends. The germline CDR1 and CDR2 sequences are LNHDA and SQIVND (reference sequence). CDR3 sequence: CASRPDGGGHTEAFF. The CDR3 nucleotides read TGTGCCAGTAGACCCGACGGTGGGGGCCACACTGAAGCTTTCTTT.